Listed here are 30 T cell receptor beta chains from one sample, sequenced in a study of control samples from healthy donors and cancer patients. Only in-frame clones appear in the TCRdb table, and some are missing; sequencing was by immunoSEQ multiplex PCR. The table lists roughly 130,000 clones, less than 95% of them singletons. Sequenced input: blood. Source of these receptors: a man between 18 and 35 years old in good health.

The chain employs TRBV6-6 and TRBJ1-2, with a possible D match to TRBD1 (5 bases). The CDR3 length is 14 residues. V was clipped by 5 bases and J by 6 bases, with 16 bases between them. The germline CDR1 and CDR2 sequences are MNHNY and SVGAGI (reference sequence). The CDR3 loop reads CASSTWAGSNGYTF. The CDR3 DNA sequence: TGTGCCAGCAGTACCTGGGCAGGGTCGAATGGCTACACCTTC.

The CDR3 region is CASSLDRDDGYTF. The CDR3 DNA is TGTGCCAGCAGCTTGGACAGGGACGATGGCTACACCTTC. The chain is built from TRBV5-4 and TRBJ1-2, with a weak D call TRBD1 (6 bases). This CDR3 spans 13 amino acids. In germline, CDR1 is SGHNT, CDR2 YYREEE (reference sequence). The V and J ends lost 0 bases and 6 bases respectively, with 9 bases between them.

This chain links TRBV7-2 with TRBJ2-1; 7 bases are shared with TRBD1. V lost 1 base, J lost 10 bases, and 7 bases stayed unmatched. Germline V gene lookup returns CDR1 SGHTA and CDR2 FQGNSA. There are 14 residues in the CDR3. For the CDR3, the DNA is TGTGCCAGCAGCTTAGAGACAGGGCAAGGGGAGCAGTTCTTC. Translating it yields CASSLETGQGEQFF.

The chain combines TRBV14 with TRBJ1-2; 9 bases line up with TRBD1. Germline V gene lookup returns CDR1 SGHDN and CDR2 FVKESK. Trimming cost V 1 base and J 8 bases; bases outside gene matches: 2. This CDR3 is 13 amino acids long. In DNA, the CDR3 is TGTGCCAGCAGCCAAGGGACAGGGGTCGGCTACACCTTC. The encoded protein is CASSQGTGVGYTF.

A word on this clone: The same CDR3 can be traced to other DNA sequences in this sample. The chain employs TRBV12-5 and TRBJ1-6; TRBD1 matches at 11 bases. Germline trimming cut 5 bases from V and 6 bases from J; bases unmatched to any gene: 3. Germline V gene lookup returns CDR1 LGHNT and CDR2 FRNRAP. The CDR3 runs to 15 residues. The CDR3 DNA reads TGTGCTAGTGGTCTTGGACAGGGGGCTAATTCACCCCTCCACTTT. It codes for CASGLGQGANSPLHF.

This clone was seen just once. The V and J genes are TRBV4-1 and TRBJ2-7; D is ambiguous. From germline, CDR1 is MGHRA and CDR2 YSYEKL. Trimming stripped 0 bases from V and 1 base from J, with 10 bases between. CDR3 size: 15 residues. Written as DNA, the CDR3 is TGCGCCAGCAGCCAAGATCCCAGGAAATCCTACGAGCAGTACTTC. It specifies CASSQDPRKSYEQYF.

This chain links TRBV5-6 with TRBJ2-3; 7 bases are a match to TRBD2. This CDR3 contains 15 residues. Losses at the gene ends were 5 bases for V and 4 bases for J; bases not matched to a gene: 10. Germline CDR1 reads SGHDT; CDR2 reads YYEEEE. CDR3 protein: CASRPGTIFADTQYF. The CDR3 coding sequence is TGTGCCAGCAGGCCCGGGACTATCTTCGCAGATACGCAGTATTTT.

The chain links TRBV25-1 to TRBJ1-4; the D gene is possibly TRBD1 (5 bases). The CDR3 is made up of 15 amino acids. CDR1 and CDR2 (germline): MGHDK, SYGVNS. V lost 1 base, J lost 3 bases, and 9 bases lay in between. CDR3 bases: TGTGCCAGCAGTGAATCTGGGGCCTCTAATGAAAAACTGTTTTTT. This codes for CASSESGASNEKLFF. Based on the CDR3 plus reference TRBV25-1 and TRBJ1-4, the full variable domain is EADIYQTPRYLVIGTGKKITLECSQTMGHDKMYWYQQDPGMELHLIHYSYGVNSTEKGDLSSESTVSRIRTEHFPLTLESARPSHTSQYLCASSESGASNEKLFFGSGTQLSVL.

This rearrangement joins TRBV10-2 to TRBJ1-2, with TRBD1 matching 10 bases. The ends lost 6 bases at V and 2 bases at J; junction bases unmatched: 0. CDR3 length: 13 residues. Per the germline V gene, CDR1 is WSHSY and CDR2 is SAAADI. The CDR3 loop is CASRGQGNYGYTF. In DNA, the CDR3 is TGCGCCAGCAGGGGACAGGGGAACTATGGCTACACCTTC.

The rearrangement joins TRBV3-1 (or the pseudogene TRBV3-2) to TRBJ2-1, with 12 nucleotides matching TRBD2. CDR1 LGHDT and CDR2 YNNKEL come from the germline V gene (reference sequence). This CDR3 has 14 amino acids. The ends lost 7 bases at V and 7 bases at J; junction bases unmatched: 5. CDR3 nucleotide sequence: TGTGCCAGCATCCCTAGCGGGGGGGCAAATGAGCAGTTCTTC. This sequence encodes CASIPSGGANEQFF.

The table lists this clone with a few counts. The chain joins TRBV6-1 to TRBJ2-3; D could derive from TRBD1 or TRBD2 (5 bases each). CDR3 length: 17 residues. The ends were cut back, 4 bases at V and 3 bases at J, with 20 bases in the middle. Germline CDR1 and CDR2: MNHNS and SASEGT. Here the CDR3 DNA reads TGTGCCAGCAGTGCGCCACACGGGACCTCTCGGACAGATACGCAGTATTTT. This sequence encodes CASSAPHGTSRTDTQYF.

This chain connects TRBV27 to TRBJ1-1; D unresolved. The CDR3 consists of 13 residues. Germline-derived CDR1 and CDR2 are MNHEY and SMNVEV (reference sequence). Trimming shortened V by 0 bases and J by 2 bases, and 4 bases separated the two germline ends. DNA of the CDR3: TGTGCCAGCAGTTTATCCAGAAACACTGAAGCTTTCTTT. Protein: CASSLSRNTEAFF.

The V gene is TRBV11-2, the J gene TRBJ1-2; TRBD1 might be the D (5 bases). The CDR3 runs 12 residues. The V end lost 3 bases, the J end lost 7 bases, and 9 bases lay between the germline ends. Per the germline V gene, CDR1 is SGHAT and CDR2 is FQNNGV. The CDR3 DNA reads as TGTGCCAGCAGCTTTGAGAGGGGTGGCTACACCTTC. Translation gives CASSFERGGYTF.

This clone occurred once. V and J are TRBV27 and TRBJ2-7; no clear D. Between the trimmed V and J ends, which lost 3 bases and 0 bases, there was a span of 15 bases. CDR1 and CDR2 from the germline V gene are MNHEY and SMNVEV (reference sequence). This CDR3 is 16 amino acids long. The chain's CDR3 is CASSLSRPMSSYEQYF. The CDR3 DNA follows: TGTGCCAGCAGTTTGTCGAGACCCATGAGCTCCTACGAGCAGTACTTC.

The chain carries TRBV29-1 and TRBJ1-3; possibly TRBD1 for D (5 bases). Trimming took 4 bases from V and 0 from J, leaving 10 bases between them. The CDR3 contains 14 residues. Germline loops: CDR1 SQVTM, CDR2 ANQGSEA. CDR3 amino acids: CSVAKGSSGNTIYF. The CDR3 nucleotides are TGCAGCGTTGCTAAGGGGAGCTCTGGAAACACCATATATTTT.

J is TRBJ1-2 and V is TRBV18; 7 nucleotides agree with TRBD1. Germline CDR1 KGHSH, CDR2 LQKENI. V lost 3 bases, J lost 7 bases, and 8 bases stayed unmatched. The CDR3 is 14 amino acids. The CDR3 spells CASSPYRDSGGYTF. The DNA for the CDR3 is TGTGCCAGCTCACCCTACAGGGACAGCGGTGGCTACACCTTC.

The chain links TRBV29-1 to TRBJ1-1, with D maybe TRBD1 (5 bases). The CDR3 is 14 residues long. Trimming removed 0 bases from V and 12 bases from J, with 20 bases in between. From germline, CDR1 is SQVTM and CDR2 ANQGSEA. CDR3 nucleotides: TGCAGCGTTGAAGATAGGGTGGGGGTGTGGGGAACTTTCTTT. Its protein product is CSVEDRVGVWGTFF.

This clone occurred once. This rearrangement joins TRBV14 to TRBJ1-6; a possible D gene is TRBD1 (5 bases). Looked up from germline, CDR1 is SGHDN and CDR2 is FVKESK. This CDR3 is built from 15 residues. Trimming shortened V by 0 bases and J by 7 bases, and 10 bases separated the two germline ends. The CDR3 region has the DNA TGTGCCAGCAGCCAAGAGCGTGGGGGAAATTCACCCCTCCACTTT. The encoded protein is CASSQERGGNSPLHF.

This chain joins TRBV25-1 and TRBJ2-1, with D perhaps matching TRBD2 (5 bases). V lost 1 base and J 5 bases, leaving 15 bases between the germline ends. From germline, CDR1 is MGHDK and CDR2 SYGVNS. This CDR3 comprises 16 residues. The CDR3 DNA sequence: TGTGCCAGCAGTGAATTGAGGACTGGCTACGACAATGAGCAGTTCTTC. Translation gives CASSELRTGYDNEQFF.

The chain combines TRBV20-1 with TRBJ2-7; D unclear. With 3 bases removed from V and 0 bases from J, the gap between germline ends came to 9 bases. Germline CDR1 is DFQATT and CDR2 is SNEGSKA (reference sequence). CDR3 length equals 13 residues. The CDR3 nucleotides read TGCAGTGCTAGTGGGCAGGTCTCCTACGAGCAGTACTTC. Translating gives CSASGQVSYEQYF.

This chain uses TRBV10-3 with TRBJ1-5, with 7 bases fitting TRBD1. V was clipped by 5 bases and J by 3 bases; unmatched bases: 7. CDR1 is ENHRY and CDR2 is SYGVKD in the germline V gene. The CDR3 consists of 15 residues. The CDR3 sequence is CAISTTGQFNQPQHF. DNA of the CDR3: TGTGCCATCAGTACAACGGGACAGTTCAATCAGCCCCAGCATTTT.

This clone was counted once. V gene TRBV19 combines with J gene TRBJ1-4, with 10 bases identical to TRBD1. Germline V gene sequence: CDR1 LNHDA, CDR2 SQIVND (reference sequence). The CDR3 extends over 17 amino acids. V gave up 4 bases and J gave up 0 bases; unmatched junction bases: 5. The CDR3 DNA reads TGTGCCAGTAGTAAGGGGACAGGGGTTACAACTAATGAAAAACTGTTTTTT. It yields the protein CASSKGTGVTTNEKLFF.

The CDR3 reads CASSLSGGAGNEQFF. Here the CDR3 DNA reads TGTGCCAGCAGCCTGAGCGGGGGGGCGGGAAATGAGCAGTTCTTC. The chain employs TRBV6-6 and TRBJ2-1; 10 nucleotides align to TRBD2. V trimming: 6 bases; J trimming: 7 bases; junction bases outside the gene matches: 9. The CDR3 contains 15 residues. Germline V lookup: CDR1 MNHNY, CDR2 SVGAGI (reference sequence).

V is TRBV5-4 and J is TRBJ1-2, with 8 nucleotides matching TRBD1. V trimming: 3 bases; J trimming: 2 bases; junction bases outside the gene matches: 6. This CDR3 region has 15 residues. CDR1 and CDR2 (germline): SGHNT, YYREEE (reference sequence). CDR3: CASSYPGQENYGYTF. The CDR3 bases are TGTGCCAGCAGCTATCCGGGACAGGAGAACTATGGCTACACCTTC.

CDR3 loop: CASSGHRRDKDSNQPQHF. As DNA, the CDR3 is TGTGCCAGCAGTGGACACCGCCGGGACAAGGATAGCAATCAGCCCCAGCATTTT. J is TRBJ1-5 and V is TRBV2; D is perhaps TRBD1 (6 bases). CDR1 is SNHLY, CDR2 FYNNEI, per germline. This CDR3 comprises 18 residues. Trimming left V 4 bases short and J 0 bases short, with 19 bases between.

The chain joins TRBV7-2 to TRBJ1-5; D is unclear. Per germline, CDR1 SGHTA and CDR2 FQGNSA. V lost 2 bases to trimming and J lost 3 bases, with 8 bases between them. The CDR3 extends over 14 amino acids. In DNA form, the CDR3 reads TGTGCCAGCAGCTTAATGAGATACAATCAGCCCCAGCATTTT. Its protein is CASSLMRYNQPQHF. Full variable domain (rest looked up from reference TRBV7-2 and TRBJ1-5): GAGVSQSPSNKVTEKGKDVELRCDPISGHTALYWYRQSLGQGLEFLIYFQGNSAPDKSGLPSDRFSAERTGGSVSTLTIQRTQQEDSAVYLCASSLMRYNQPQHFGDGTRLSIL.

This clone appeared once. The CDR3 DNA sequence: TGTGCCAGCAGTAACCCGGCGGGGTCGGGACACGAGCAGTACTTC. Amino acid sequence: CASSNPAGSGHEQYF. The J gene is TRBJ2-7, the V gene TRBV6-5, with D perhaps matching TRBD2 (6 bases). Germline loops: CDR1 MNHEY, CDR2 SVGAGI. There are 15 residues in the CDR3. V was cut by 5 bases and J by 5 bases, with 19 bases left in between.

V usage is TRBV10-3 and J usage is TRBJ1-5; 9 bases match TRBD1. V lost 2 bases, J lost 8 bases, and 4 bases stayed unmatched. The CDR3 is made up of 14 amino acids. CDR1 is ENHRY and CDR2 is SYGVKD in the germline V gene. In DNA form, the CDR3 reads TGTGCCATCAGTGAGGAACAGGGGGCGAAGCCCCAGCATTTT. This translates into CAISEEQGAKPQHF.

The genes are TRBV5-4 and TRBJ1-1; D is unresolved. Trimming removed 4 bases at V and 2 bases at J, with 6 bases between. CDR1 and CDR2 (germline): SGHNT, YYREEE (reference sequence). The CDR3 length is 12 residues. The CDR3 DNA reads TGTGCCAGCAGCCTGGACAACACTGAAGCTTTCTTT. Translated, it gives CASSLDNTEAFF.

The chain has TRBV12-3 or TRBV12-4 and TRBJ2-1; 9 nucleotides match TRBD1. The CDR3 is made up of 13 amino acids. Germline trimming cut 3 bases from V and 8 bases from J; bases unmatched to any gene: 2. The DNA for the CDR3 is TGTGCCAGCAGTTTGGGACAGGGCGATGAGCAGTTCTTC. Protein: CASSLGQGDEQFF.